This T cell receptor (beta chain) was recorded in a study of T cells in Graves' hyperthyroidism and ophthalmopathy. Across the whole study: Specimen type is peripheral blood, collected at initial diagnosis prior to any treatment.

Germline lookup yields CDR1 SGHRS and CDR2 YFSETQ. The CDR3 totals 15 residues. Study-level points and caveats: Through a model of 13 V-J features, ophthalmopathy was separated from stable hyperthyroidism. Most thyroid clonotypes that were expanded above 0.001 also turned up in blood.

Notes on this clonotype: What it recognizes is unknown. At one end the junction does not follow the germline gene, possibly because of a read error.

Ophthalmopathy patients had Clinical Activity Score at least 3, NOSPECS grade at least 4, duration under 3 months. TCR beta CDR3 region amplification was performed from RNA transcripts. HTBI primers were used for first-round RT-PCR of the TCR CDR3. TCRdb fed the multiplex PCR reads into MiXCR, producing one record per CDR3 protein. The table lists hundreds of thousands of distinct CDR3 sequences, roughly 15% of them singletons. The origin of this receptor is a woman aged 45 to 65 with Graves' ophthalmopathy. The rearrangement joins TRBV5-1 to TRBJ2-7; 9 bases line up with TRBD2. Sequenced input: blood. CDR3 in amino acids: CASSQSTGLAYERYF. DNA of the CDR3: TGTGCCAGCAGCCAAAGCACGGGACTAGCCTACGAGCGGTACTTC.